These 20 T cell receptor beta chains were sequenced from one sample in a study of chemoradiotherapy in HPV16-positive cancers. Profiled with immunoSEQ multiplex PCR; TCRdb holds only in-frame clones, not every one. The repertoire holds more than 15,000 clones, with about four fifths as singletons. Sample acquisition took place from a patient who underwent chemoradiotherapy. The receptors shown here come from a human donor with HPV-associated anogenital cancer.

V and J are TRBV28 and TRBJ2-7; no reliable D call. This CDR3 contains 16 residues. Between the trimmed V and J ends, which lost 6 bases and 2 bases, there was a span of 20 bases. The germline CDR1 and CDR2 sequences are MDHEN and SYDVKM. CDR3 nucleotides: TGTGCCAGCAGCCAATGGCAGCTGGTAGTCACCTACGAGCAGTACTTC. This translates into CASSQWQLVVTYEQYF.

The chain recombines TRBV4-3 with TRBJ1-6; 8 bases agree with TRBD1. This CDR3 has 18 residues. The junction had 11 bases not matched to a gene; V was cut back by 0 bases and J by 7 bases. Germline assignment: CDR1 LGHNA and CDR2 YSLEER. The CDR3 DNA is TGCGCCAGCAGCCAAGATGTCGTCCAGGGGGCGAAGAATTCACCCCTCCACTTT. Its protein product is CASSQDVVQGAKNSPLHF.

The chain carries TRBV6-5 and TRBJ1-5; D uncertain. The V end lost 6 bases, the J end lost 0 bases, and 9 bases lay between the germline ends. This CDR3 comprises 14 residues. CDR1 is MNHEY, CDR2 SVGAGI, per germline. The CDR3 reads CASRSGVSNQPQHF. DNA of the CDR3: TGTGCCAGCAGGTCAGGTGTTAGCAATCAGCCCCAGCATTTT.

The J gene is TRBJ1-3, the V gene TRBV7-9; tentative D call: TRBD1 (5 bases). V was trimmed by 2 bases and J by 1 base, leaving 12 bases between them. Germline V gives CDR1 SEHNR, CDR2 FQNEAQ (reference sequence). The CDR3 has 16 amino acids. Here the CDR3 DNA reads TGTGCCAGCAGCTTACGAAGGGGAAGTTCTGGAAACACCATATATTTT. Its protein is CASSLRRGSSGNTIYF.

This sequence joins TRBV7-9 and TRBJ1-2, with 7 bases matching TRBD1. With V trimmed by 5 bases and J by 8 bases, 26 bases remained unmatched. In germline, CDR1 is SEHNR, CDR2 FQNEAQ (reference sequence). The length of the CDR3 is 19 residues. This CDR3 reads CASSAYITTYTTGRSGYTF. The DNA for the CDR3 is TGTGCCAGCAGCGCGTACATTACTACCTATACGACAGGGAGGTCGGGCTACACCTTC.

This clone appeared a few times. The chain has TRBV5-1 and TRBJ2-1; 9 nucleotides line up with TRBD2. CDR3 size: 14 residues. Germline values: CDR1 SGHRS, CDR2 YFSETQ. The ends lost 3 bases at V and 7 bases at J; junction bases unmatched: 5. As DNA, the CDR3 is TGCGCCAGCAGCTGGAGCGGGGGGAGGAATGAGCAGTTCTTC. This translates into CASSWSGGRNEQFF.

The J gene is TRBJ1-4, the V gene TRBV5-1; unclear D gene. The germline V gene has CDR1 SGHRS and CDR2 YFSETQ. V shed 5 bases and J shed 3 bases, with 11 bases lying between them. CDR3 length: 14 residues. CDR3 coding DNA: TGCGCCAGCAGTCGGGGAGGATCTAATGAAAAACTGTTTTTT. Its protein is CASSRGGSNEKLFF. Full variable domain (outside the CDR3, taken from reference TRBV5-1 and TRBJ1-4): KAGVTQTPRYLIKTRGQQVTLSCSPISGHRSVSWYQQTPGQGLQFLFEYFSETQRNKGNFPGRFSGRQFSNSRSEMNVSTLELGDSALYLCASSRGGSNEKLFFGSGTQLSVL.

The V call is TRBV14, the J call TRBJ2-3, with no clear D. V lost 6 bases and J 0 bases, leaving 7 bases between the germline ends. This CDR3 comprises 13 residues. Germline CDR1 is SGHDN and CDR2 is FVKESK. CDR3 residues: CASSHPSTDTQYF. The CDR3 DNA reads as TGTGCCAGCAGTCATCCTAGCACAGATACGCAGTATTTT.

This sequence joins TRBV13 and TRBJ2-7, with TRBD2 as a possible D gene (5 bases). The CDR3 length is 13 residues. V lost 0 bases and J lost 6, with 9 bases in between. Germline V gene sequence: CDR1 PRHDT, CDR2 FYEKMQ (reference sequence). CDR3 protein: CASSLGTRREQYF. CDR3 nucleotides: TGTGCCAGCAGCTTAGGAACTAGACGCGAGCAGTACTTC. Supplemented by reference TRBV13 and TRBJ2-7, the full variable domain reads AAGVIQSPRHLIKEKRETATLKCYPIPRHDTVYWYQQGPGQDPQFLISFYEKMQSDKGSIPDRFSAQQFSDYHSELNMSSLELGDSALYFCASSLGTRREQYFGPGTRLTVT.

The rearrangement joins TRBV5-4 to TRBJ1-2; TRBD1 matches at 8 bases. V lost 2 bases and J lost 6; bases outside the gene matches: 12. Germline V gene lookup returns CDR1 SGHNT and CDR2 YYREEE (reference sequence). The CDR3 extends over 16 amino acids. Here the CDR3 reads CASSFASRTGSDGYTF. The CDR3 DNA reads TGTGCCAGCAGCTTCGCCAGTCGGACAGGGAGCGATGGCTACACCTTC.

V gene TRBV28 combines with J gene TRBJ2-7, with D unclear. CDR1 is MDHEN and CDR2 is SYDVKM in the germline V gene. V lost 5 bases to trimming and J lost 6 bases, with 17 bases between them. The CDR3 consists of 14 residues. CDR3 nucleotide sequence: TGTGCCAGCAGTCCGTCCTATGGTCCAGGCGAGCAGTACTTC. Amino acid sequence: CASSPSYGPGEQYF.

The chain recombines TRBV19 with TRBJ1-2; D remains unclear. The CDR3 runs to 12 residues. CDR1 is LNHDA, CDR2 SQIVND, per germline (reference sequence). V lost 8 bases to trimming and J lost 7 bases, with 14 bases between them. The CDR3, as DNA: TGTGCCAGTGGACGGTCTACGGGTGGCTACACCTTC. Its translation: CASGRSTGGYTF. Full variable domain (remainder filled in from reference TRBV19 and TRBJ1-2): DGGITQSPKYLFRKEGQNVTLSCEQNLNHDAMYWYRQDPGQGLRLIYYSQIVNDFQKGDIAEGYSVSREKKESFPLTVTSAQKNPTAFYLCASGRSTGGYTFGSGTRLTVV.

In this sample, this clone turned up a few times. The CDR3 DNA reads as TGCACCAGCAGCCAAGACGGCGGAAAGCGGGGAGCATACGAGCAGTACTTC. Translation: CTSSQDGGKRGAYEQYF. V and J are TRBV1 and TRBJ2-7; the DNA was not used to check the table's D call, TRBD2. TRBV1 represents a pseudogene. The CDR3 extends over 17 amino acids.

A single count supports this clone. The J gene is TRBJ2-7, the V gene TRBV30, with no clear D. Looked up from germline, CDR1 is GTSNPN and CDR2 is SVGIG (reference sequence). The ends were cut back, 4 bases at V and 0 bases at J, with 7 bases in the middle. The CDR3 has 12 amino acids. In DNA, the CDR3 is TGTGCCTGGAATAGCTACTCCTACGAGCAGTACTTC. Translated, it gives CAWNSYSYEQYF.

In DNA, the CDR3 is TGTGCCAGTAGTCCTCTAGCGGGGCGAGGGAAAAATGAGCAGTTCTTC. Translated: CASSPLAGRGKNEQFF. This chain uses TRBV19 with TRBJ2-1, with TRBD2 identical over 9 bases. Germline V lookup: CDR1 LNHDA, CDR2 SQIVND (reference sequence). The CDR3 has 16 amino acids. Trimming cost V 5 bases and J 7 bases; bases outside gene matches: 12.

This clone was observed a handful of times. This rearrangement joins TRBV30 to TRBJ2-1; D gene ambiguous. The CDR3 extends over 9 amino acids. V shed 6 bases and J shed 5 bases, with 2 bases lying between them. Germline CDR1 GTSNPN, CDR2 SVGIG (reference sequence). The CDR3 DNA is TGTGCCTGTAACAATGAGCAGTTCTTC. This gives the protein CACNNEQFF.

The chain uses TRBV5-6 and TRBJ2-1, with unresolved D. Germline CDR1 reads SGHDT; CDR2 reads YYEEEE. CDR3 length equals 13 residues. V dropped 2 bases and J dropped 7 bases, with 10 bases sitting between them. CDR3 coding DNA: TGTGCCAGCAGCTTCCGGACCTGGAATGAGCAGTTCTTC. Residues: CASSFRTWNEQFF.

This clone was detected only a few times. The chain couples TRBV7-3 to TRBJ2-1, with no clear D. Germline V gene lookup returns CDR1 SGHTA and CDR2 FQGTGA. The V and J ends lost 3 bases and 5 bases respectively, with 8 bases between them. This CDR3 has 13 residues. The CDR3 sequence: CASSFDTDNEQFF. The CDR3 DNA reads TGTGCCAGCAGCTTCGACACAGACAATGAGCAGTTCTTC.

The J gene is TRBJ2-1, the V gene TRBV7-2, with 9 bases aligning to TRBD2. After removal of 1 base from V and 9 bases from J, the junction contained 10 bases not matched to a gene. There are 16 residues in the CDR3. Germline V lookup: CDR1 SGHTA, CDR2 FQGNSA. CDR3 nucleotide sequence: TGTGCCAGCAGCTTAGGCCTCGCGGGGGGGCGTAGTGAGCAGTTCTTC. Amino acid sequence: CASSLGLAGGRSEQFF. Based on the CDR3 plus reference TRBV7-2 and TRBJ2-1, the full variable domain is GAGVSQSPSNKVTEKGKDVELRCDPISGHTALYWYRQSLGQGLEFLIYFQGNSAPDKSGLPSDRFSAERTGGSVSTLTIQRTQQEDSAVYLCASSLGLAGGRSEQFFGPGTRLTVL.

The chain carries TRBV2 and TRBJ1-6; 10 positions agree with TRBD1. Losses at the gene ends were 10 bases for V and 7 bases for J; bases not matched to a gene: 4. CDR3 size: 13 residues. CDR1 SNHLY and CDR2 FYNNEI come from the germline V gene. The CDR3 reads CATRGQGNSPLHF. The CDR3 DNA follows: TGTGCCACAAGGGGACAGGGGAATTCACCCCTCCACTTT.